The TCR beta chain under discussion was sequenced for a study of blood T cell repertoires in COVID-19. Study context: The cDNA or gDNA used as material had been derived from T cells, B-cell-depleted T cells, or PBMCs.

Trimming took 6 bases from V and 4 from J; bases not matched to a gene: 2. Germline V CDR1 and CDR2: ENHRY, SYGVKD. CDR3 length: 13 amino acids. The data were produced by immunoSEQ multiplex PCR, yet TCRdb's version contains in-frame clones alone and is incomplete. Of roughly 40,000 clones listed, about 82% are singletons. The chain links TRBV10-3 to TRBJ1-5; TRBD1 matches 8 bases. Sequenced material: peripheral blood. This sequence originates from a man aged 65 to 79 with acute or convalescent COVID-19. The CDR3 spells CAIRGQVNQPQHF. CDR3 in DNA: TGTGCCATCAGGGGACAGGTTAATCAGCCCCAGCATTTT.